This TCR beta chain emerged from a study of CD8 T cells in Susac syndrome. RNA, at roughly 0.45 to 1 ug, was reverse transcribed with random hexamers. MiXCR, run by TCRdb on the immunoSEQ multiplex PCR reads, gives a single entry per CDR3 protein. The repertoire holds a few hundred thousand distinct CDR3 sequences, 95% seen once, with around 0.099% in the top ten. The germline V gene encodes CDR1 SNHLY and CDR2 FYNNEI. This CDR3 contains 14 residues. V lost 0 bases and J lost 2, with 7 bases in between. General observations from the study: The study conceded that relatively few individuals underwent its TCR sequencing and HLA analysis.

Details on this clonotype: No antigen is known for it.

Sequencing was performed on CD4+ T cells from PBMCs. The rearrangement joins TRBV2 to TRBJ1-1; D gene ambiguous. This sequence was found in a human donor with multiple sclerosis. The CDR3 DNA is TGTGCCAGCAGTGAAGCAGTACATAACACTGAAGCTTTCTTT. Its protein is CASSEAVHNTEAFF.